This TCR beta chain was profiled in a study of blood T cells in healthy people across ages. Germline loops: CDR1 MDHEN, CDR2 SYDVKM. V lost 3 bases and J 0 bases, leaving 6 bases between the germline ends. The length of the CDR3 is 13 residues. A J-beta primer mix and a sample-barcoded 5' primer were used in a second PCR of roughly 6 to 12 cycles. Each CDR3 protein gets one entry after TCRdb re-called the 5' RACE reads with MiXCR. Altogether around 900,000 distinct CDR3 sequences are present, approximately 50% being singletons, with the ten largest covering 20% to 25%. This clonotype was obtained from a woman in her sixties in good health. Sample: blood. J is TRBJ2-7 and V is TRBV28; D is unclear. This CDR3 reads CASSFHNSYEQYF. CDR3 coding DNA: TGTGCCAGCAGTTTTCACAACTCCTACGAGCAGTACTTC.